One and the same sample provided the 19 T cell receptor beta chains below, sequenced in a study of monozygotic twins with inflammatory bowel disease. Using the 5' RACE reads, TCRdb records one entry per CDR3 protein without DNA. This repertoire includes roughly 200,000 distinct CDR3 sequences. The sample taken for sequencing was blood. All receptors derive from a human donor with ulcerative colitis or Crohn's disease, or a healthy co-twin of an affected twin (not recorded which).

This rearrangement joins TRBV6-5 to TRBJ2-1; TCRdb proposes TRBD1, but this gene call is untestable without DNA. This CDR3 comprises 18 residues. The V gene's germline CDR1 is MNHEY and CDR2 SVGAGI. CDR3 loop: CASSYSGAGTGKYNEQFF.

The CDR3: CASSFRDSGEKLFF. The chain is built from TRBV5-1 and TRBJ1-4. The CDR3 consists of 14 residues. Germline V gives CDR1 SGHRS, CDR2 YFSETQ.

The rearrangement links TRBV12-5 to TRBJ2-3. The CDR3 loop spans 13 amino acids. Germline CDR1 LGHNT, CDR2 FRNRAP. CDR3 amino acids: CASGTWDTDTQYF.

The CDR3 loop reads CASSFRTGVDTQYF. This sequence joins TRBV7-6 and TRBJ2-3; TCRdb lists TRBD1, though no DNA is available to test this call. In germline, CDR1 is SGHVS, CDR2 FNYEAQ. CDR3 size: 14 residues.

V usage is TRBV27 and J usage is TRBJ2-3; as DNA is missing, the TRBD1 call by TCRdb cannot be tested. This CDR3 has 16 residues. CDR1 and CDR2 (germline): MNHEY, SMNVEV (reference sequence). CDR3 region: CASSPSGGRHTDTQYF.

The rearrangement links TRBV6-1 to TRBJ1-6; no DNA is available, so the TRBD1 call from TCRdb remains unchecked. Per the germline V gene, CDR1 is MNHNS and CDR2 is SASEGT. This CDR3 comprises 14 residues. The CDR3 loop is CASSITGTNSPLHF.

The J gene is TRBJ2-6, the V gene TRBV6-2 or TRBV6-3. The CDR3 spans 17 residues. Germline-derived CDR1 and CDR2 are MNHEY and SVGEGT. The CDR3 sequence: CASSYSQGWSGANVLTF.

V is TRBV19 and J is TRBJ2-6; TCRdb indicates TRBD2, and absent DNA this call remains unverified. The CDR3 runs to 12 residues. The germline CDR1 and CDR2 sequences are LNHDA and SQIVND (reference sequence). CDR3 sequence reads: CASHRGLDVLTF.

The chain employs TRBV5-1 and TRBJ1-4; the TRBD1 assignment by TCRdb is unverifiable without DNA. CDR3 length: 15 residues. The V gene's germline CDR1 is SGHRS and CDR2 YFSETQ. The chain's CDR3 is CASSLEKTGREKLFF. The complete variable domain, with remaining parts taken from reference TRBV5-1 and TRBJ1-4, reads KAGVTQTPRYLIKTRGQQVTLSCSPISGHRSVSWYQQTPGQGLQFLFEYFSETQRNKGNFPGRFSGRQFSNSRSEMNVSTLELGDSALYLCASSLEKTGREKLFFGSGTQLSVL.

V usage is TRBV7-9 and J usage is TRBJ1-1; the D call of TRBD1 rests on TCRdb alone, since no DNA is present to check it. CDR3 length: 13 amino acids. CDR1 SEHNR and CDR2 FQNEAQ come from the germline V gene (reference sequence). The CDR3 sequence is CASRSRGDTEAFF.

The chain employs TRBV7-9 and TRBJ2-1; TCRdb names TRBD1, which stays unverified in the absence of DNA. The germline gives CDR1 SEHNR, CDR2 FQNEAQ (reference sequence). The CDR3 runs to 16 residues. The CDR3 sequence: CASTQGGGSTYNEQFF.

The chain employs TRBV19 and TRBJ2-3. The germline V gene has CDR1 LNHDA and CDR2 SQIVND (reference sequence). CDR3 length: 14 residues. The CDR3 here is CASSRQDDTDTQYF.

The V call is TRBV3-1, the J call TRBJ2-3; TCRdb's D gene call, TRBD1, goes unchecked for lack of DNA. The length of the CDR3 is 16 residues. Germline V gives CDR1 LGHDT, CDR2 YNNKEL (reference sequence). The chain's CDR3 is CASSQAGQGLKDTQYF.

CDR3 amino acids: CASSLEGLSYEQYF. The V gene is TRBV7-8, the J gene TRBJ2-7; TCRdb picks TRBD1, but there is no DNA to check that call. There are 14 residues in the CDR3. In germline, CDR1 is SGHVS, CDR2 FQNEAQ.

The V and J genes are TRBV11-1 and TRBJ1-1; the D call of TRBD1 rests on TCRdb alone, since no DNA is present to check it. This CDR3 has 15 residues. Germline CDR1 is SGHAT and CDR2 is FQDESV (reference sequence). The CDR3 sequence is CASSLETGRTTEAFF.

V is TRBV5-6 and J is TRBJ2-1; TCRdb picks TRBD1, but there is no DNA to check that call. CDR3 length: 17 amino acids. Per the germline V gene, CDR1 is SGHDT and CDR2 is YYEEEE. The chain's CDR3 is CASSSDRGQGRPNEQFF.

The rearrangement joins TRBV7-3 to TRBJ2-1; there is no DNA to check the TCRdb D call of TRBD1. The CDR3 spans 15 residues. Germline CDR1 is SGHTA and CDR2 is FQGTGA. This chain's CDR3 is CASSLMDTPYNEQFF.

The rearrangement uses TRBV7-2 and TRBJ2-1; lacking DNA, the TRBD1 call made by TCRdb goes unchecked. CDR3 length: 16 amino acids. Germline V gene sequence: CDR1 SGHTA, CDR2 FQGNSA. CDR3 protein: CASSTKGTGGYNEQFF.

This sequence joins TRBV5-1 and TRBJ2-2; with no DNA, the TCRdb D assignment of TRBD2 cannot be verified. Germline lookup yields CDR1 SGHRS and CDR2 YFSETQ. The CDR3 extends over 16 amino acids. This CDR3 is CASSLELAGGTGELFF. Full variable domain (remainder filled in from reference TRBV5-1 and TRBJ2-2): KAGVTQTPRYLIKTRGQQVTLSCSPISGHRSVSWYQQTPGQGLQFLFEYFSETQRNKGNFPGRFSGRQFSNSRSEMNVSTLELGDSALYLCASSLELAGGTGELFFGEGSRLTVL.